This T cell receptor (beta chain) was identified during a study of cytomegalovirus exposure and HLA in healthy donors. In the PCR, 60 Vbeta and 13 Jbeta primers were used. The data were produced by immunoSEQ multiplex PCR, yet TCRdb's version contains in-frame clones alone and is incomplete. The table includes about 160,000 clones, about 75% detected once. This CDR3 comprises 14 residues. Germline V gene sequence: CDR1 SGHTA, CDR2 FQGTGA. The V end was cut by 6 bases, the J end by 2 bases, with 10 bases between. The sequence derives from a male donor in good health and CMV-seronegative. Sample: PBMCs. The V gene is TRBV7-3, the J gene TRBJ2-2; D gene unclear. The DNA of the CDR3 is TGTGCCAGCAGGAGGCAGCCAAACACCGGGGAGCTGTTTTTT. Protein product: CASRRQPNTGELFF.